The source of this T cell receptor beta chain is a study of cytomegalovirus exposure and HLA in healthy donors. The CDR3 spans 19 residues. With V trimmed by 1 base and J by 4 bases, 11 bases remained unmatched. Germline loops: CDR1 SGHDN, CDR2 FVKESK. Primers: 60 Vbeta forward and 13 Jbeta reverse. Profiled with immunoSEQ multiplex PCR; TCRdb holds only in-frame clones, not every one. The sample records tens of thousands of clones, 79% being singletons. The clonotype was recovered from a man under 40 in good health and CMV-seronegative. This chain uses TRBV14 with TRBJ2-5; TRBD2 matches at 14 bases. The sequenced material came from PBMCs. The CDR3 DNA sequence: TGTGCCAGCAGCCAAGCCCCGGGACTAGCGGGAGCAGGGAGAGAGACCCAGTACTTC. Translated, it gives CASSQAPGLAGAGRETQYF.